The TCR beta chain described here comes from a study of T cell responses to AZD1222 COVID-19 vaccine. Looking at the study overall: Second doses that came at about 4 or about 12 weeks were put together. Whole-study results and caveats: Only 6 or 7 people who got AZD1222 tested seropositive at baseline. Spike-specific TCR breadth and depth both grew after two AZD1222 doses. Nearly half of spike-specific TCRs reportedly target variant regions that are unmutated in the B.1.351 and B.1.1.7 variants.

Generated by immunoSEQ multiplex PCR, the TCRdb table keeps only in-frame clones and is missing some. This repertoire shows approximately 140,000 clones, about 91% found once; its top ten account for more than 1.3%. V dropped 2 bases and J dropped 5 bases, with 14 bases sitting between them. Germline V CDR1 and CDR2: MNHEY, SVGEGT. The length of the CDR3 is 15 residues. Concerning this clone itself: Its antigen remains unknown.

The gene calls are TRBV6-2 or TRBV6-3 and TRBJ2-3; no reliable D call. Material: peripheral blood, obtained on day 0 of AZD1222 vaccination. This sequence was found in an adult in good health. The CDR3 bases are TGTGCCAGCAGTTACGATGCCCCGTGGTTAGATACGCAGTATTTT. Residues: CASSYDAPWLDTQYF.